This TCR beta chain came from a study of blood T cell repertoires in COVID-19. Study summary: Material from acute and convalescent COVID-19 was sourced from the United States, Italy and Spain. Nucleic acid was either cDNA or gDNA, and it came from T cells, B-cell-depleted T cells, or PBMCs.

Produced via immunoSEQ multiplex PCR; TCRdb's table is partial and in-frame only. The table lists about 250,000 clones, 86% of them singletons. The CDR3 is made up of 10 amino acids. V shed 6 bases and J shed 6 bases, with 8 bases lying between them. Germline loops: CDR1 SQVTM, CDR2 ANQGSEA. The origin of this receptor is a woman aged 55-69 years who had recovered from COVID-19. The rearrangement joins TRBV29-1 to TRBJ1-1, with no clear D. The sequencing input was peripheral blood. CDR3 sequence (DNA): TGCAGCGTAAGGGAGGCTGAAGCTTTCTTT. Its protein is CSVREAEAFF.